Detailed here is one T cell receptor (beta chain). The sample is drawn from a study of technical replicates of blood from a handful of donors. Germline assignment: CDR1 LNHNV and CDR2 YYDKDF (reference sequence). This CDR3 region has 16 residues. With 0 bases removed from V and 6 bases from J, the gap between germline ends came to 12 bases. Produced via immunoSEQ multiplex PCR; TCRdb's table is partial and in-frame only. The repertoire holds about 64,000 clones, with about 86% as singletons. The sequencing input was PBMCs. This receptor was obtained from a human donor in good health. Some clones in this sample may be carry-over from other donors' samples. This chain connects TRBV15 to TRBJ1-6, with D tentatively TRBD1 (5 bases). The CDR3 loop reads CATSRDSAGLNSPLHF. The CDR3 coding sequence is TGTGCCACCAGCAGAGATTCGGCAGGGCTTAATTCACCCCTCCACTTT.